What follows is one TCR beta chain and its context. CDR1 is LGHNA, CDR2 YSLEER, per germline. This CDR3 region has 17 residues. Trimming cost V 4 bases and J 0 bases; bases outside gene matches: 11. The study ran its PCR with 60 Vbeta and 13 Jbeta primers. Here immunoSEQ multiplex PCR was the method, and the copy in TCRdb shows in-frame clones only, minus some. Of about 150,000 clones listed, about four fifths were seen once; the top ten hold 2.5% to 3%. These data belong to a study of cytomegalovirus exposure and HLA in healthy donors. Sample: PBMCs. The rearrangement links TRBV4-3 to TRBJ1-2; TRBD1 agrees at 7 bases. This receptor was identified in a man aged 18 to 30 in good health and CMV-seronegative. The CDR3 protein is CASSLEGQTQTNYGYTF. As DNA, the CDR3 is TGCGCCAGCAGCCTCGAGGGACAGACACAGACTAACTATGGCTACACCTTC.